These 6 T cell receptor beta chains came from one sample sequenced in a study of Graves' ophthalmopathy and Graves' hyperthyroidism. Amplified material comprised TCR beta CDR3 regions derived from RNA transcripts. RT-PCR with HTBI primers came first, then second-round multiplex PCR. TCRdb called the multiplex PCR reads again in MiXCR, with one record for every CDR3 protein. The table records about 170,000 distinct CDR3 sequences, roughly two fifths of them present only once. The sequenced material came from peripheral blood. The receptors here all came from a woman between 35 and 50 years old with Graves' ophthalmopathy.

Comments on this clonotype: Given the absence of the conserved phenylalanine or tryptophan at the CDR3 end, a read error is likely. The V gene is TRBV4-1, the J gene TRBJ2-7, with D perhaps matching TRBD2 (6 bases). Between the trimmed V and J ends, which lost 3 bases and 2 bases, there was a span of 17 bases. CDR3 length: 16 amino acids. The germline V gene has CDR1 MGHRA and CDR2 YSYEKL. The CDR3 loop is CASSHLSGGRTYEQYS. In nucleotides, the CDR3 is TGCGCCAGCAGCCACCTTTCGGGTGGGAGGACCTACGAGCAGTACTCC.

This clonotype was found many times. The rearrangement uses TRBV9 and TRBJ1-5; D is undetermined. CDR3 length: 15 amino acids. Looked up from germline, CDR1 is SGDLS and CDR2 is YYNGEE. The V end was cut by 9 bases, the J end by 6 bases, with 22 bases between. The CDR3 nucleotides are TGTGCCATTCCGGGTTGTCCCCCGACGGGTCAGCCCCAGCATTTT. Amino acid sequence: CAIPGCPPTGQPQHF.

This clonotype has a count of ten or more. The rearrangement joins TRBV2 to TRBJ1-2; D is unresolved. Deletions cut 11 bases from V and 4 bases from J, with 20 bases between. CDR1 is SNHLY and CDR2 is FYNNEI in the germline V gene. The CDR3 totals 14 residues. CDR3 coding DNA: TGTGCCGCGCAATCGCGGGCAGTCTTCTATGGCTACACCTTC. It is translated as CAAQSRAVFYGYTF.

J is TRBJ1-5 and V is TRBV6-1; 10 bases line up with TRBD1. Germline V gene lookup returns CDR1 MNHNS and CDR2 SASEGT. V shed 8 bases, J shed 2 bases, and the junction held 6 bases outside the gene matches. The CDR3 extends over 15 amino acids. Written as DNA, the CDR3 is TGTGCCAGCGTCCGGGACAGGGGAGGCAATCAGCCCCAGCATTTT. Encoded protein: CASVRDRGGNQPQHF.

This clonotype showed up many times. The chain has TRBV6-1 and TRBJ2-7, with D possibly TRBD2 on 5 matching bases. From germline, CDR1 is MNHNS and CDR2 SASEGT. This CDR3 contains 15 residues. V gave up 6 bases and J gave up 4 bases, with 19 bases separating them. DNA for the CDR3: TGTGCCAGCAGACCGGGCGGGCAGGCGCAATACGAGCAGTACTTC. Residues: CASRPGGQAQYEQYF.

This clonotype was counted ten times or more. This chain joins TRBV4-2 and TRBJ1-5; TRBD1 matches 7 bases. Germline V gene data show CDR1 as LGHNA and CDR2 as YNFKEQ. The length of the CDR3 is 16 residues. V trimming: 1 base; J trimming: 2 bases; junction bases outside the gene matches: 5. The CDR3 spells CASSQVSGGGNQPQHF. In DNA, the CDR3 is TGTGCCAGCAGCCAAGTTTCAGGGGGAGGCAATCAGCCCCAGCATTTT.